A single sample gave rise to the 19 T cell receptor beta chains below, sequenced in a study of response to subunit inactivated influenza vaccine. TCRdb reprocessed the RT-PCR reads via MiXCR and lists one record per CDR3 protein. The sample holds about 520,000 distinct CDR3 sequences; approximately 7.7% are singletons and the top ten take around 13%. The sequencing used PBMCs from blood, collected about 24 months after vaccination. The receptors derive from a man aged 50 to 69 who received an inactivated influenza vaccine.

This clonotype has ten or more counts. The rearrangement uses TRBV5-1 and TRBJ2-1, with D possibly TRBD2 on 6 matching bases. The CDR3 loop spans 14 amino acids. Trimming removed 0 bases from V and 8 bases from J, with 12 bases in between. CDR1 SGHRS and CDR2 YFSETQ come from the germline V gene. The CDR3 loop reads CASSLAASGDEQFF. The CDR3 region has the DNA TGCGCCAGCAGCTTGGCTGCATCGGGGGATGAGCAGTTCTTC.

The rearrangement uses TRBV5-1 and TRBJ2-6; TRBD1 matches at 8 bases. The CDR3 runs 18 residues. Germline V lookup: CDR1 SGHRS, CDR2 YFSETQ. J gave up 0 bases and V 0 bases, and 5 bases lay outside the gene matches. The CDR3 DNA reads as TGCGCCAGCAGCTTGGTTCAGGGGGCCCTCTCTGGGGCCAACGTCCTGACTTTC. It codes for CASSLVQGALSGANVLTF.

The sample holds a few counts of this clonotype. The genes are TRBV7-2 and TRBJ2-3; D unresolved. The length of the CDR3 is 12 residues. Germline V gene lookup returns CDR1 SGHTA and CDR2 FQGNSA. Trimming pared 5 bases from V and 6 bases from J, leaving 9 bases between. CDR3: CASSITRDTQYF. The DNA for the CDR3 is TGTGCCAGCAGCATCACCCGGGATACGCAGTATTTT.

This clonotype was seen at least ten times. This CDR3 reads CATSKIVSSYEQYF. CDR3 nucleotide sequence: TGTGCCACCAGTAAAATTGTCAGCTCCTACGAGCAGTACTTC. The J gene is TRBJ2-7, the V gene TRBV24-1; no reliable D call. Germline assignment: CDR1 KGHDR and CDR2 SFDVKD. The CDR3 spans 14 residues. V was shortened by 6 bases and J by 0 bases, with 11 bases between the two germline ends.

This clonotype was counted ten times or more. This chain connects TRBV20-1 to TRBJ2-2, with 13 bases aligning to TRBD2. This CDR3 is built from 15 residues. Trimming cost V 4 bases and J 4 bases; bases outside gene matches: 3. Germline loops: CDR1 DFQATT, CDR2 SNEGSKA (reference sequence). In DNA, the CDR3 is TGCAGTGCTATGGGACTAGCGGGGCTCACCGGGGAGCTGTTTTTT. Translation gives CSAMGLAGLTGELFF.

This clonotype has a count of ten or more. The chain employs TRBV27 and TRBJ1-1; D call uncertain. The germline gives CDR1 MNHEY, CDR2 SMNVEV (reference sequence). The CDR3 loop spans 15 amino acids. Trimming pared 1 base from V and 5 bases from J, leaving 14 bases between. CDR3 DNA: TGTGCCAGCAGTTTATTTCCCAGCAGAGATACTGAAGCTTTCTTT. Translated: CASSLFPSRDTEAFF.

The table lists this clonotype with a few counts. CDR3 in amino acids: CSVDRGGSQETQYF. The CDR3 region has the DNA TGCAGCGTTGATCGCGGGGGGTCCCAAGAGACCCAGTACTTC. This chain uses TRBV29-1 with TRBJ2-5; 8 bases are a match to TRBD2. Germline V gives CDR1 SQVTM, CDR2 ANQGSEA. This CDR3 has 14 residues. Trimming removed 3 bases from V and 1 base from J; junction bases left unmatched: 4.

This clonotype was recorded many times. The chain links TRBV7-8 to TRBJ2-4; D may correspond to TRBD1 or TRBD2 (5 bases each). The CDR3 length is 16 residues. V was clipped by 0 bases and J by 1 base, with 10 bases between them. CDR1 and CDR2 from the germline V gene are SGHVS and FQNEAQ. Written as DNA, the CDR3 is TGTGCCAGCAGCTTAGCGCTGGGGGTGGCCAAAAACATTCAGTACTTC. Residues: CASSLALGVAKNIQYF.

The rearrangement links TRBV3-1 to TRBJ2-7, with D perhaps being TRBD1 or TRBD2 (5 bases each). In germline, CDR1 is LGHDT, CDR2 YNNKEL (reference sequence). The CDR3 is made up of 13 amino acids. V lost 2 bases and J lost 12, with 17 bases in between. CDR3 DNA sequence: TGTGCCAGCAGCCAACAAACCGGGACGACGCGGTACTTC. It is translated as CASSQQTGTTRYF.

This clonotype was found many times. CDR3 nucleotide sequence: TGCGCCAGCAGTTTGACCGCAGGAGCGGCCAAAAACATTCAGTACTTC. It codes for CASSLTAGAAKNIQYF. The J gene is TRBJ2-4, the V gene TRBV5-1; D gene unclear. The CDR3 is 16 residues long. Germline CDR1 is SGHRS and CDR2 is YFSETQ. V was cut by 5 bases and J by 1 base, with 16 bases left in between.

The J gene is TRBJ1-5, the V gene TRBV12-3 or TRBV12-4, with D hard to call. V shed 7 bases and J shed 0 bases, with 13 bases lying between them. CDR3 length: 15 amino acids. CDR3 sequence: CASNPDGDSNQPQHF. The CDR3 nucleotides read TGTGCCAGCAACCCGGACGGAGATAGCAATCAGCCCCAGCATTTT.

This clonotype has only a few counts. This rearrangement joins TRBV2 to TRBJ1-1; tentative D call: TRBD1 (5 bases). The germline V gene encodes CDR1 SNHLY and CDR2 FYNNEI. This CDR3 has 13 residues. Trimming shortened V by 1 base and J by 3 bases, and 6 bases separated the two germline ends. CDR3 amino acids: CASSEGGDTEAFF. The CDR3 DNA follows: TGTGCCAGCAGTGAAGGGGGGGACACTGAAGCTTTCTTT.

The CDR3 spells CASSLLQTTYEQYF. CDR3 DNA: TGTGCCAGCAGTTTATTACAGACCACCTACGAGCAGTACTTC. This rearrangement joins TRBV28 to TRBJ2-7, with unresolved D. The CDR3 is made up of 14 amino acids. Germline V gene data show CDR1 as MDHEN and CDR2 as SYDVKM. V was cut by 1 base and J by 2 bases, with 9 bases left in between.

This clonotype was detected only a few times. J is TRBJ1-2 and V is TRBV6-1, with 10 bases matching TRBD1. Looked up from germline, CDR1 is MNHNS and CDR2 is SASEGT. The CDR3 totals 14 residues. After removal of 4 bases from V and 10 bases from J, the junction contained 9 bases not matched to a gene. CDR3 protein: CASSVDRGQGVYTF. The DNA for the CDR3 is TGTGCCAGCAGTGTAGACAGGGGGCAGGGCGTCTACACCTTC.

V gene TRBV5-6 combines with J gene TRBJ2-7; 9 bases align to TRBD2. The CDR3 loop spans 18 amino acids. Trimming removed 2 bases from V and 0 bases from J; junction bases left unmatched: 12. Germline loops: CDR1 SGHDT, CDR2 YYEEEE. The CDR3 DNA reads TGTGCCAGCAGCTTTGGGACTAGCTTTTCGAAGGGCTCCTACGAGCAGTACTTC. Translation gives CASSFGTSFSKGSYEQYF.

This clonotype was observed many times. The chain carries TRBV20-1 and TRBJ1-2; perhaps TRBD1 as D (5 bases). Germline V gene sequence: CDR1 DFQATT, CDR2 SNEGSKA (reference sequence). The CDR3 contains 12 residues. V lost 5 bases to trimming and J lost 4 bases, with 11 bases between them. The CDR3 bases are TGCAGTGCTTCTGACAGTATCTATGGCTACACCTTC. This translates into CSASDSIYGYTF.

For the CDR3, the DNA is TGTGCCAGCAGCTTAGGGTCCGGGGGATGGGGAATTGAGACCCAGTACTTC. This sequence encodes CASSLGSGGWGIETQYF. The gene calls are TRBV11-2 and TRBJ2-5, with D possibly being TRBD2 (6 bases). Germline CDR1 SGHAT, CDR2 FQNNGV. This CDR3 comprises 17 residues. The V end lost 1 base, the J end lost 5 bases, and 20 bases lay between the germline ends.

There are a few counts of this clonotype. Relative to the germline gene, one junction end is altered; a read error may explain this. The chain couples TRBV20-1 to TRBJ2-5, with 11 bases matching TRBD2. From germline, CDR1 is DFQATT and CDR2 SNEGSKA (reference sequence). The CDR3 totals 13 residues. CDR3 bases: TGCAGTGCTAGAGCTCCCGGGAGACTAGCGGGACCCTTC. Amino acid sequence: CSARAPGRLAGPF.

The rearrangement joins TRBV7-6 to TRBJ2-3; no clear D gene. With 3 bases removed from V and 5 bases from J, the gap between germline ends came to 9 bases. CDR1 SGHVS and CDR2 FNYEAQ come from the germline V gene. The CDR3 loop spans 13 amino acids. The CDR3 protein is CASSLLGIDTQYF. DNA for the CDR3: TGTGCCAGCAGCTTGCTGGGGATAGATACGCAGTATTTT.